A selection of T cell receptor beta chains follows, all from one sample in a study of regulatory T cells in long-lasting Graves disease. TCRdb re-derived calls from the multiplex PCR reads in MiXCR, one entry per CDR3 protein. The profile shows 400,000 to 500,000 distinct CDR3 sequences, about 15% of them singletons. This sample was also put to use in a study of T cells in Graves' hyperthyroidism and ophthalmopathy.

The starting material was peripheral blood mononuclear cells (PBMCs), obtained at new diagnosis, from a patient treated with antithyroid drugs. Source of these receptors: a woman aged 25 to 39 with Graves disease. Each CDR3 is given with its conserved first and last residue.

j_call,v_call,cdr3_aa
TRBJ1-1,TRBV10-2,CASSPGSLTEAFF
TRBJ2-7,TRBV30,CAWRATRITYEQYF
TRBJ2-7,TRBV5-1,CASSFQQGATYEQYF
TRBJ1-2,TRBV7-9,CASTHFGTARNYGYTF
TRBJ2-7,TRBV3-1,CASSQGGPGLSYEQYF
TRBJ1-5,TRBV7-8,CASSSTLRQPQHF
TRBJ2-2,TRBV7-3,CASSLIYRRLGYSGELFF
TRBJ2-7,TRBV20-1,CSAPGIYEQYF
TRBJ1-4,TRBV11-2,CASSLARGRANEKLFF
TRBJ2-7,TRBV5-1,CASSEGTVNYEQYF
TRBJ2-5,TRBV28,CAGRGGGEETQYF
TRBJ2-1,TRBV12-3/TRBV12-4,CASSPPGLAGGGNEQFF
TRBJ2-7,TRBV6-5,CASSYGGLTYEQYF
TRBJ1-6,TRBV19,CASTPDRPNSPLHF
TRBJ2-2,TRBV24-1,CATSDWRGGQGSPGELFF
TRBJ2-3,TRBV3-1,CASSQVASTDTQYF
TRBJ2-1,TRBV3-1,CASSQDLEGEQFF
TRBJ2-6,TRBV7-9,CASSLRASGANVLTF
TRBJ2-2,TRBV10-1,CASSDRVVTGELFF
TRBJ2-2,TRBV24-1,CATEGGHGELFF
TRBJ1-4,TRBV2,CASKLIRDGEKLFF
TRBJ1-5,TRBV20-1,CSVGGQPQHF
TRBJ1-5,TRBV19,CASSPPRRDNNQPQHF
TRBJ2-1,TRBV7-9,CASSPEGGTSDYNEQFF
TRBJ2-3,TRBV28,CASSFSALAGGPDTQYF
TRBJ2-1,TRBV20-1,CSSRVAGVHNEQFF
TRBJ2-1,TRBV29-1,CSVDLRARVTEQFF
TRBJ2-3,TRBV28,CASSSPGWEDTQYF
TRBJ1-2,TRBV29-1,CSVRRQDYGYTF
TRBJ2-5,TRBV5-1,CASSKDQETQYF
TRBJ1-5,TRBV6-2/TRBV6-3,CASSYSGANQPQHF
TRBJ1-1,TRBV6-1,CASRDRVRTEAFF
TRBJ2-7,TRBV10-3,CATANRGGLYEQYF
TRBJ2-6,TRBV29-1,CSVAGTAISGANVLTF
TRBJ2-7,TRBV5-1,CASSLSRSYEQYF
TRBJ2-7,TRBV2,CASSLDKSGLYEQYF
TRBJ2-1,TRBV7-9,CASSLAGGGPGEQFF
TRBJ1-1,TRBV6-5,CASSYSGFSWSEAFF
TRBJ2-1,TRBV20-1,CSEAGGPPYNEQFF
TRBJ2-1,TRBV7-9,CASSLVSGGKNEQFF
TRBJ2-7,TRBV2,CASRSDHRKQYF
TRBJ2-1,TRBV12-3/TRBV12-4,CASSFKLADNEQFF
TRBJ2-7,TRBV11-2,CASRPLLAGNYEQYF
TRBJ2-3,TRBV28,CASSPSSGAGMGTDTQYF
TRBJ2-4,TRBV28,CASSPGVTAKNIQYF
TRBJ2-2,TRBV5-4,CASSLEHQGRNTGELFF
TRBJ1-2,TRBV28,CASRSRGPNYGYTF
TRBJ2-7,TRBV12-5,CASGLVLVKRENYEQYF
TRBJ2-1,TRBV14,CASSRGRFSYNEQFF